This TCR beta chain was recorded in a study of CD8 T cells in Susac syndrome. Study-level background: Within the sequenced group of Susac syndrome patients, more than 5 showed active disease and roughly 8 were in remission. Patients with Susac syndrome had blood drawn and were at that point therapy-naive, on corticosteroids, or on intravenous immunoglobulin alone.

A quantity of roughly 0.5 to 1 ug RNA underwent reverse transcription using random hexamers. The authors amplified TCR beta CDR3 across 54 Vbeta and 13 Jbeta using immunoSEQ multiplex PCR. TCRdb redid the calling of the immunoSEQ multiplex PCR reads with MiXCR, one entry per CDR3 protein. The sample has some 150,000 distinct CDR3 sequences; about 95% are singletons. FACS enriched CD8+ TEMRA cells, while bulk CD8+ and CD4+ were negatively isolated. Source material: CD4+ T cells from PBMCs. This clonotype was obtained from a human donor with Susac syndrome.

For the CDR3, the DNA is TGCAGCGTTGAAGATCGGACAGGGGCAAACTATGGCTACACCTTC. Protein: CSVEDRTGANYGYTF. The chain combines TRBV29-1 with TRBJ1-2, with 9 bases identical to TRBD1. J lost 2 bases, V lost 0 bases, and 4 bases had no gene match. The CDR3 spans 15 residues. From germline, CDR1 is SQVTM and CDR2 ANQGSEA.